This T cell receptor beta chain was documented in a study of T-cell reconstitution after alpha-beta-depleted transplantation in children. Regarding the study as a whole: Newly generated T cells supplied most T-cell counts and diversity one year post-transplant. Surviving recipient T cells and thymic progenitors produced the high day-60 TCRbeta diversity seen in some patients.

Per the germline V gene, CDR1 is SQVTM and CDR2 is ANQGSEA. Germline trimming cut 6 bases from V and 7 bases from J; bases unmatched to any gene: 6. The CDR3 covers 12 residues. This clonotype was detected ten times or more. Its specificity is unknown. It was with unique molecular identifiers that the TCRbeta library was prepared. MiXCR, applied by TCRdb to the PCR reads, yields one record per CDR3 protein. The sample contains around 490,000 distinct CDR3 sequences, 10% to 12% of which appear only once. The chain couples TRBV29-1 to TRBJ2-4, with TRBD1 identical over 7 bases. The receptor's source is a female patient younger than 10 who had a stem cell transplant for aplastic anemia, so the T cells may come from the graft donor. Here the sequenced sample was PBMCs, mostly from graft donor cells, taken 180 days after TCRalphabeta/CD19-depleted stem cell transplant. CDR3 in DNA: TGCAGCGTACTTGACAGGGCGAACATTCAGTACTTC. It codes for CSVLDRANIQYF.